The 2 T cell receptor beta chains below all came from one sample that was sequenced in a study of shared clonotypes between healthy human individuals. Data came from immunoSEQ multiplex PCR; TCRdb stores just in-frame clones and leaves some out. Among some 2,100,000 clones listed, more than 90% were seen once. The sequencing sample was made of naive CD4+ T cells sorted from blood. Subset denoted: CD45RA+ positively selected. Source of these receptors: a young man in good health.

This chain uses TRBV6-5 with TRBJ2-7, with 8 bases aligning to TRBD1. Losses at the gene ends were 6 bases for V and 9 bases for J; bases not matched to a gene: 7. The CDR3 length is 12 residues. Germline-derived CDR1 and CDR2 are MNHEY and SVGAGI. In DNA form, the CDR3 reads TGTGCCAGCAGCCGCGCGGACAGGGTGCAGTACTTC. Translated, it gives CASSRADRVQYF.

The V gene is TRBV6-5, the J gene TRBJ2-7; TRBD2 is a possible D gene (6 bases). Trimming removed 0 bases from V and 5 bases from J, with 17 bases in between. The CDR3 runs to 16 residues. The V gene's germline CDR1 is MNHEY and CDR2 SVGAGI. The CDR3 loop reads CASSYSPNRWGDEQYF. CDR3 DNA: TGTGCCAGCAGTTACTCCCCGAACAGGTGGGGGGACGAGCAGTACTTC.